The 19 T cell receptor beta chains reported below all come from one sample, sequenced in a study of T-cell reconstitution after alpha-beta-depleted transplantation in children. During its preparation, the TCRbeta library received unique molecular identifiers. TCRdb re-analysed the PCR reads in MiXCR, keeping a single row per CDR3 protein. The table has about 410,000 distinct CDR3 sequences, around 20% seen once. The starting material was PBMCs from the stem cell graft donor, obtained from the stem cell graft. These receptors all stem from a human donor who donated a stem cell graft to a child with acute myeloid leukemia.

The genes are TRBV20-1 and TRBJ2-7, with 10 bases lining up with TRBD2. V was pared by 5 bases and J by 0 bases, with 4 bases of the junction left unmatched. The CDR3 spans 14 residues. Looked up from germline, CDR1 is DFQATT and CDR2 is SNEGSKA (reference sequence). The CDR3 region is CSAPGLADSYEQYF. The CDR3 DNA sequence: TGCAGTGCTCCCGGACTAGCGGACTCCTACGAGCAGTACTTC.

This clonotype appeared a few times. The chain combines TRBV13 with TRBJ2-5, with TRBD2 identical over 7 bases. The V and J ends lost 7 bases and 5 bases, in that order; junction bases with no gene match: 19. The V gene's germline CDR1 is PRHDT and CDR2 FYEKMQ (reference sequence). CDR3 length: 17 amino acids. The CDR3 sequence: CASTAAAGVLSFETQYF. CDR3 sequence (DNA): TGTGCCAGCACGGCCGCGGCGGGAGTGTTATCATTTGAGACCCAGTACTTC.

This clonotype was seen a handful of times. The chain recombines TRBV6-2 or TRBV6-3 with TRBJ1-1; D ambiguous. This CDR3 contains 11 residues. Trimming removed 6 bases from V and 8 bases from J, with 10 bases in between. Germline assignment: CDR1 MNHEY and CDR2 SVGEGT. DNA for the CDR3: TGTGCCAGCAGCCTCAGGATGGAAGCTTTCTTT. The encoded protein is CASSLRMEAFF.

V usage is TRBV28 and J usage is TRBJ1-5, with D unclear. Trimming stripped 10 bases from V and 4 bases from J, with 11 bases between. Germline CDR1 is MDHEN and CDR2 is SYDVKM. The CDR3 is 12 residues long. CDR3 region: CATSTLNQPQHF. CDR3 in DNA: TGTGCCACCAGCACTCTTAATCAGCCCCAGCATTTT.

In this sample, this clonotype turned up many times. The CDR3 DNA sequence: TGCAGTGCTAGGCTAGCGGGAGGGGAGACCCAGTACTTC. Amino acids: CSARLAGGETQYF. This chain joins TRBV20-1 and TRBJ2-5; TRBD2 matches 12 bases. The germline V gene encodes CDR1 DFQATT and CDR2 SNEGSKA (reference sequence). Trimming cost V 3 bases and J 5 bases; bases outside gene matches: 1. The CDR3 length is 13 residues.

This clonotype was picked up one time. A read error may be the cause here, since a much bigger clone is one base away. This likely comes from a read error, as the CDR3 has no conserved phenylalanine or tryptophan at its end. The V gene is TRBV6-4, the J gene TRBJ1-1; D gene ambiguous. The CDR3 has 13 residues. Germline V gene lookup returns CDR1 MRHNA and CDR2 SNTAGT. Trimming stripped 4 bases from V and 1 base from J, with 7 bases between. CDR3 nucleotide sequence: TGTGCCAGCAGTGCAGAATCGAACACTGAAGCTTTCTGT. As protein: CASSAESNTEAFC.

This clonotype was counted ten times or more. The V and J genes are TRBV29-1 and TRBJ2-2, with TRBD1 as a possible D gene (5 bases). V gave up 6 bases and J gave up 0 bases, with 11 bases separating them. Germline CDR1 and CDR2: SQVTM and ANQGSEA. The CDR3 is 14 residues long. Here the CDR3 DNA reads TGCAGCGTCAGAGACAGTTCGAACACCGGGGAGCTGTTTTTT. This codes for CSVRDSSNTGELFF.

This clonotype has just a few counts. V and J are TRBV9 and TRBJ1-6; no firm D call. Trimming cost V 7 bases and J 9 bases, with 14 bases left between them. Germline CDR1 and CDR2: SGDLS and YYNGEE. The CDR3 sequence is 13 residues long. The CDR3 here is CASGAPASSPLHF. The CDR3 DNA follows: TGTGCCAGCGGTGCTCCAGCAAGTTCACCCCTCCACTTT.

This clonotype was counted only a few times. The chain links TRBV6-1 to TRBJ2-3; D may be TRBD1 (5 bases). Germline V lookup: CDR1 MNHNS, CDR2 SASEGT. This CDR3 spans 15 amino acids. V was cut by 7 bases and J by 0 bases, with 14 bases left in between. The DNA for the CDR3 is TGTGCCAGCACCATTCGACAGCCTAGCACAGATACGCAGTATTTT. Translated: CASTIRQPSTDTQYF.

This clonotype was seen more than once but under ten times. The chain recombines TRBV5-1 with TRBJ2-3, with 12 bases lining up with TRBD2. CDR1 SGHRS and CDR2 YFSETQ come from the germline V gene. The CDR3 has 16 residues. J lost 6 bases, V lost 6 bases, and 11 bases had no gene match. As DNA, the CDR3 is TGCGCCAGCACGAGACTAGCGGGAGTTCTCGGGGATACGCAGTATTTT. Its protein is CASTRLAGVLGDTQYF.

The V and J genes are TRBV12-3 or TRBV12-4 and TRBJ2-2, with TRBD2 identical over 9 bases. J gave up 8 bases and V 5 bases, and 9 bases lay outside the gene matches. The CDR3 loop spans 15 amino acids. The CDR3 spells CASSPSSGSGGELFF. The DNA of the CDR3 is TGTGCCAGCAGTCCGAGTAGCGGGAGTGGGGGGGAGCTGTTTTTT.

This clonotype was detected ten times or more. V gene TRBV24-1 combines with J gene TRBJ2-1; 7 nucleotides line up with TRBD1. Germline V gene data show CDR1 as KGHDR and CDR2 as SFDVKD. The CDR3 is 16 amino acids. J was trimmed by 2 bases and V by 6 bases; bases with no gene match: 9. CDR3 sequence: CATSPGQLLTYNEQFF. In DNA form, the CDR3 reads TGTGCCACCAGTCCGGGACAGCTTTTGACCTACAATGAGCAGTTCTTC.

This rearrangement joins TRBV29-1 to TRBJ2-7, with D possibly matching TRBD1 (6 bases). Trimming stripped 1 base from V and 7 bases from J, with 14 bases between. The CDR3 runs 13 residues. CDR1 SQVTM and CDR2 ANQGSEA come from the germline V gene. The CDR3 DNA reads TGCAGCGTTGAAGTGGGGGTTACAGGGGAGCAGTACTTC. It is translated as CSVEVGVTGEQYF.

This chain connects TRBV18 to TRBJ2-1; a weak D match, TRBD2 (6 bases). The CDR3 has 13 amino acids. V lost 7 bases, J lost 3 bases, and 10 bases lay in between. Germline assignment: CDR1 KGHSH and CDR2 LQKENI. This CDR3 reads CASYTGDYNEQFF. In DNA, the CDR3 is TGTGCCAGCTACACGGGGGACTACAATGAGCAGTTCTTC.

In this sample, this clonotype turned up a few times. This chain links TRBV4-3 with TRBJ2-3; D is unclear. The CDR3 has 16 amino acids. V shed 0 bases and J shed 3 bases, with 13 bases lying between them. In germline, CDR1 is LGHNA, CDR2 YSLEER. The CDR3 reads CASSQDWVVGTDTQYF. CDR3 nucleotides: TGCGCCAGCAGCCAAGATTGGGTTGTGGGAACAGATACGCAGTATTTT.

The V and J genes are TRBV25-1 and TRBJ2-7; 9 bases line up with TRBD2. CDR1 and CDR2 from the germline V gene are MGHDK and SYGVNS. Trimming took 8 bases from V and 5 from J; bases not matched to a gene: 10. There are 14 residues in the CDR3. The CDR3 region is CASSPTAGGHEQYF. The DNA for the CDR3 is TGTGCCAGCTCCCCGACAGCGGGAGGCCACGAGCAGTACTTC.

In regard to this clonotype: At one end the junction does not follow the germline gene, possibly because of a read error. J is TRBJ2-1 and V is TRBV18; D is unresolved. Germline-derived CDR1 and CDR2 are KGHSH and LQKENI. The CDR3 is made up of 13 amino acids. CDR3 coding DNA: TGTGCCGGCTCACCACTCCCAGTTGATGAGCAGTTCTTC. This encodes CAGSPLPVDEQFF.

This rearrangement joins TRBV5-5 to TRBJ1-2; 9 nucleotides line up with TRBD1. CDR1 and CDR2 (germline): SGHKS, YYEKEE (reference sequence). This CDR3 has 16 amino acids. Trimming at V came to 1 base and at J to 7 bases, leaving 11 bases not matched to a gene. The CDR3, as DNA: TGTGCCAGCAGCTTGACTCCGACAGGGGGTAGTCGTGGCTACACCTTC. Translated: CASSLTPTGGSRGYTF.

This clonotype has only a few counts. The rearrangement links TRBV28 to TRBJ2-1; a possible D gene is TRBD2 (6 bases). V lost 6 bases to trimming and J lost 5 bases, with 11 bases between them. The CDR3 covers 13 residues. Germline-derived CDR1 and CDR2 are MDHEN and SYDVKM. The CDR3: CASRGGGDNEQFF. The CDR3 bases are TGTGCCAGCAGGGGCGGAGGGGACAATGAGCAGTTCTTC.